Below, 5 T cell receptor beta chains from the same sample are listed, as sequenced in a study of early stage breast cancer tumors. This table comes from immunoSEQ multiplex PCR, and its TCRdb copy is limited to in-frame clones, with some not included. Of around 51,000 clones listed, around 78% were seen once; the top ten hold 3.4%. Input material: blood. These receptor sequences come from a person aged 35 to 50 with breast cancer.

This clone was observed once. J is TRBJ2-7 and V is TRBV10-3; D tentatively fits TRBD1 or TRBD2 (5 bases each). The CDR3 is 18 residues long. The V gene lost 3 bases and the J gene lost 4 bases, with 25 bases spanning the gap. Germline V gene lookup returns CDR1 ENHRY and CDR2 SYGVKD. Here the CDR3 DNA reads TGTGCCATCAGTGATGGGACCGGACCTCTAGTATCTTTGTACGAGCAGTACTTC. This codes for CAISDGTGPLVSLYEQYF.

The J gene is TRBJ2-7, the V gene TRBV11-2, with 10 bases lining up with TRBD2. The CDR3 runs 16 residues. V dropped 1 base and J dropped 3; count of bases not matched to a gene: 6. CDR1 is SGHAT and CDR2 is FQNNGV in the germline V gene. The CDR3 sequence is CASSLGSSGRGYEQYF. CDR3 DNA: TGTGCCAGCAGCTTAGGATCAAGCGGGAGGGGCTACGAGCAGTACTTC. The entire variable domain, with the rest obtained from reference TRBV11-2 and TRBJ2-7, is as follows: EAGVAQSPRYKIIEKRQSVAFWCNPISGHATLYWYQQILGQGPKLLIQFQNNGVVDDSQLPKDRFSAERLKGVDSTLKIQPAKLEDSAVYLCASSLGSSGRGYEQYFGPGTRLTVT.

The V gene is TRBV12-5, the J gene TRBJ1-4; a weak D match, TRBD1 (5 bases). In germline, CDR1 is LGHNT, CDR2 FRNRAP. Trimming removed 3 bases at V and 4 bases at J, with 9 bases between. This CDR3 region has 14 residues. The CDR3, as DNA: TGTGCTAGTGGTTTAGGAGGGGATAATGAAAAACTGTTTTTT. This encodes CASGLGGDNEKLFF.

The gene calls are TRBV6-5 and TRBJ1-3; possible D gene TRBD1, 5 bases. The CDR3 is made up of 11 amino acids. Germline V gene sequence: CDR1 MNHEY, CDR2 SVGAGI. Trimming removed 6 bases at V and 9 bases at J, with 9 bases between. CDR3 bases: TGTGCCAGCAGCCCGGGGGGCACCATATATTTT. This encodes CASSPGGTIYF.

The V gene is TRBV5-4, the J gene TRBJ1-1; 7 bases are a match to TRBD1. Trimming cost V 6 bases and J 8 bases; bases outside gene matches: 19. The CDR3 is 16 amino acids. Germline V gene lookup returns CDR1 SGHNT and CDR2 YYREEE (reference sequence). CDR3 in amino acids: CASNLFGEGAFREAFF. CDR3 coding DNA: TGTGCCAGCAACCTGTTCGGGGAGGGGGCGTTTCGGGAAGCTTTCTTT.